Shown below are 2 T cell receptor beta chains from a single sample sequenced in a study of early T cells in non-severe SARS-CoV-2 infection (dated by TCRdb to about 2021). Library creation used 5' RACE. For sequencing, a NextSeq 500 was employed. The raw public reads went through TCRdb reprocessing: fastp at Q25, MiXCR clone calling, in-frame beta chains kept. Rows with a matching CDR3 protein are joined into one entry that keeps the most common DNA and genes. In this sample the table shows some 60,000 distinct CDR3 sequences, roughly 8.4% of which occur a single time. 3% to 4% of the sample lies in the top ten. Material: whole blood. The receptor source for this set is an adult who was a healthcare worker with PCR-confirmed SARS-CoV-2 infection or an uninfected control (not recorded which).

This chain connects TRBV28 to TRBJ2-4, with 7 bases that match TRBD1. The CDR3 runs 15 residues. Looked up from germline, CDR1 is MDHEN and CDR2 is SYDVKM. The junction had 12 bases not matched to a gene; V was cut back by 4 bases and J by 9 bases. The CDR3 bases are TGTGCCAGCAGTTCCCTCACAGGGGTGAGGGGCATTCAGTACTTC. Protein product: CASSSLTGVRGIQYF.

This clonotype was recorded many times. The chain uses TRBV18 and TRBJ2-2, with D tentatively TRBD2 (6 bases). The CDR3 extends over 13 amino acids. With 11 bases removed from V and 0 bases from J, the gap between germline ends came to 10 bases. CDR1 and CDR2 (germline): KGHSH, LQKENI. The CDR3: CAGGLTNTGELFF. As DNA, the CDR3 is TGTGCCGGTGGACTAACGAACACCGGGGAGCTGTTTTTT.